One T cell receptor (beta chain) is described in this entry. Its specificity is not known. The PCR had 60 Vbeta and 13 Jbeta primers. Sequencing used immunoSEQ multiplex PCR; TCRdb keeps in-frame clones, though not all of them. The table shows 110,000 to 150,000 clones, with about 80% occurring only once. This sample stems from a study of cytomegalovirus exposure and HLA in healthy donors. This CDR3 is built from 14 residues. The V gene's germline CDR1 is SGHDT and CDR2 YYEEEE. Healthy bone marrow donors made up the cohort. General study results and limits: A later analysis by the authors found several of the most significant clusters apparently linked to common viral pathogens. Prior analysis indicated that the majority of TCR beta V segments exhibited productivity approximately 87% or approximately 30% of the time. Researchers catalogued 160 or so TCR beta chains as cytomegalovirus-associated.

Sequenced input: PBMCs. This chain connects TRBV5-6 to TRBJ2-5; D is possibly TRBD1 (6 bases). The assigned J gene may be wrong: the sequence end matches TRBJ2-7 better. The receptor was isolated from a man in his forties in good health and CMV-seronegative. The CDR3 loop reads CASSYDRSPTEQYF. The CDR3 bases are TGTGCCAGCAGCTATGACAGGAGTCCCACCGAGCAGTACTTC.